The rows below give T cell receptor beta chains drawn from one sample of a study of cytomegalovirus exposure and HLA in healthy donors. Profiling relied on immunoSEQ multiplex PCR, and the TCRdb table lists in-frame clones only, not all of them. The sample gives over 120,000 clones, 75% to 90% of which show up once; around 4.4% is in the top ten. The sequenced sample was PBMCs. The receptors stem from a middle-aged man in good health and CMV-seronegative. Both conserved end residues are part of each CDR3. The D gene is left open where the match is weak. Clone size, where shown, is once, few, many, or a class for clones that have expanded.

J	D	size	V	CDR3	DNA
TRBJ2-7	-	-	TRBV27	CASSLQTGTYYEQYF	TGTGCCAGCAGTTTGCAGACTGGAACTTACTACGAGCAGTACTTC
TRBJ2-2	-	-	TRBV2	CASSYRAGELFF	TGTGCCAGCAGTTACAGGGCCGGGGAGCTGTTTTTT
TRBJ1-2	-	-	TRBV19	CASSIEERVGYGYTF	TGTGCCAGTAGTATAGAGGAGAGAGTGGGCTATGGCTACACCTTC
TRBJ1-5	TRBD1	-	TRBV19	CASSVQGAGDQPQHF	TGTGCCAGTAGTGTTCAGGGGGCTGGGGATCAGCCCCAGCATTTT
TRBJ1-5	-	-	TRBV4-3	CASSHKGPNQPQHF	TGCGCCAGCAGCCATAAGGGGCCGAATCAGCCCCAGCATTTT
TRBJ1-1	TRBD1	-	TRBV7-8	CASSRQGYGMNTEAFF	TGTGCCAGCAGCCGACAGGGGTATGGCATGAACACTGAAGCTTTCTTT
TRBJ1-5	TRBD1	once	TRBV27	CASSFTQGENQPQHF	TGTGCCAGCAGTTTTACGCAGGGGGAAAATCAGCCCCAGCATTTT
TRBJ1-2	TRBD1	-	TRBV5-6	CASSAGQRGYTF	TGTGCCAGCAGCGCGGGACAGAGAGGCTACACCTTC
TRBJ2-3	TRBD1	-	TRBV5-1	CASSTRQGAGTQYF	TGCGCCAGCAGCACTCGACAGGGAGCAGGTACGCAGTATTTT
TRBJ2-7	TRBD1	-	TRBV7-2	CASSGQGASYEQYF	TGTGCCAGCAGCGGACAGGGGGCCTCCTACGAGCAGTACTTC
TRBJ2-5	TRBD2	-	TRBV30	CAWSWGSGVKGETQYF	TGTGCCTGGAGTTGGGGTAGCGGGGTCAAAGGAGAGACCCAGTACTTC
TRBJ1-4	-	-	TRBV11-2	CASSSQGLKLFF	TGTGCCAGCAGCTCCCAAGGACTCAAACTGTTTTTT
TRBJ2-7	TRBD1	-	TRBV10-3	CAISADRDSYEQYF	TGTGCCATCAGTGCAGACAGGGATTCCTACGAGCAGTACTTC
TRBJ2-7	-	-	TRBV19	CASSLGTSYEQYF	TGTGCCAGTAGTTTGGGCACCTCCTACGAGCAGTACTTC
TRBJ2-7	-	-	TRBV10-3	CAISEAIEGYEQYF	TGTGCCATCAGTGAGGCTATCGAGGGCTACGAGCAGTACTTC
TRBJ2-5	-	-	TRBV5-1	CASSWEGTSEQYF	TGCGCCAGCAGCTGGGAGGGGACATCGGAGCAGTACTTC
TRBJ2-2	-	-	TRBV5-1	CASSLAVGGAKDGELFF	TGCGCCAGCAGCTTGGCCGTGGGGGGGGCCAAGGATGGGGAGCTGTTTTTT
TRBJ2-5	TRBD1	-	TRBV19	CASSEDRGGWTQYF	TGTGCCAGTAGTGAAGACAGGGGTGGGTGGACCCAGTACTTC
TRBJ1-6	TRBD1	few	TRBV4-3	CASSPRQGIDNSPLHF	TGCGCCAGCAGTCCGAGACAGGGCATAGATAATTCACCCCTCCACTTT
TRBJ2-5	TRBD1	once	TRBV6-5	CASRPISGGEETQYF	TGTGCCAGCAGACCGATCTCAGGGGGCGAAGAGACCCAGTACTTC
TRBJ2-7	-	-	TRBV5-8	CASSSGLLAYEQYF	TGTGCCAGCAGCTCGGGACTGCTAGCCTACGAGCAGTACTTC
TRBJ2-2	-	-	TRBV7-9	CASVPLNTGELFF	TGTGCCAGCGTCCCTTTGAACACCGGGGAGCTGTTTTTT
TRBJ1-1	TRBD1	-	TRBV11-2	CASRARDRGGVTEAFF	TGTGCCAGCCGGGCCCGGGACAGGGGAGGAGTCACTGAAGCTTTCTTT
TRBJ1-6	-	-	TRBV5-1	CASSLDNYNSPLHF	TGCGCCAGCAGCTTGGACAACTATAATTCACCCCTCCACTTT
TRBJ2-3	-	-	TRBV2	CASRRGDTQYF	TGTGCCAGCAGGCGAGGAGATACGCAGTATTTT
TRBJ2-2	-	-	TRBV6-6	CASIVQGTGELFF	TGTGCCAGCATTGTACAGGGCACCGGGGAGCTGTTTTTT
TRBJ2-4	-	few	TRBV29-1	CSASKRTTNIQYF	TGCAGCGCCTCCAAGAGAACCACAAACATTCAGTACTTC
TRBJ2-7	-	-	TRBV6-6	CASYDQGSDYEQYF	TGTGCCAGTTACGACCAGGGCTCGGACTACGAGCAGTACTTC
TRBJ1-1	-	-	TRBV19	CATKGWGIKAEAFF	TGTGCCACGAAAGGATGGGGCATAAAAGCTGAAGCTTTCTTT
TRBJ2-7	TRBD1	-	TRBV25-1	CASSEMAGGPYEQYF	TGTGCCAGCAGTGAAATGGCAGGGGGCCCCTATGAGCAGTACTTC
TRBJ2-1	-	-	TRBV7-2	CASSLVPGSSYNEQFF	TGTGCCAGCAGCTTAGTTCCAGGCAGCTCCTACAATGAGCAGTTCTTC
TRBJ1-1	TRBD1	-	TRBV29-1	CSVVGDRGRTEAFF	TGCAGCGTTGTCGGGGACAGGGGGAGGACTGAAGCTTTCTTT
TRBJ2-5	-	-	TRBV4-3	CASSQDLLGRETQYF	TGCGCCAGCAGCCAAGATCTCCTGGGCAGGGAGACCCAGTACTTC
TRBJ1-3	TRBD1	-	TRBV5-6	CASNRDREGPGNTIYF	TGTGCCAGCAACCGGGACAGGGAAGGTCCTGGAAACACCATATATTTT
TRBJ1-1	TRBD1	-	TRBV19	CASSGGRGTEAFF	TGTGCCAGTAGCGGGGGCAGGGGGACTGAAGCTTTCTTT